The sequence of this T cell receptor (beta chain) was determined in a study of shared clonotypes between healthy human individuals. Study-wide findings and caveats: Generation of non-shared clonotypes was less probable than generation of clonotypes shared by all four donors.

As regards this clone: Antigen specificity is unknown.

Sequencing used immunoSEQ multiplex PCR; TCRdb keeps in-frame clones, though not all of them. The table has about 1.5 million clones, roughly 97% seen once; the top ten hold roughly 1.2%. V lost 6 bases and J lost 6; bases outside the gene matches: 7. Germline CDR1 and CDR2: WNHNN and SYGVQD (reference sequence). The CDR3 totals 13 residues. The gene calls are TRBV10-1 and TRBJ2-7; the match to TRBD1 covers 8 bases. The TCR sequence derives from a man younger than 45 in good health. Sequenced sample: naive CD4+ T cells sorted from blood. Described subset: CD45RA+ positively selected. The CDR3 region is CASSLQGATEQYF. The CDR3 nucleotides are TGCGCCAGCAGCCTGCAGGGGGCGACCGAGCAGTACTTC.